One sample yielded the 14 T cell receptor beta chains listed below, sequenced in a study of CD8 T cells in Susac syndrome. An amount of RNA that ranged from about 0.45 to 1 ug was reverse transcribed with random hexamers. A single record per CDR3 protein comes from TCRdb applying MiXCR to the immunoSEQ multiplex PCR reads. Here the sample spans about 69,000 distinct CDR3 sequences, approximately 95% being singletons. Sequencing was performed on CD8+ T cells from PBMCs. The receptors originated from a human donor in good health.

This rearrangement joins TRBV19 to TRBJ2-1; D is possibly TRBD1 (6 bases). Deletions cut 7 bases from V and 9 bases from J, with 13 bases between. Germline CDR1 is LNHDA and CDR2 is SQIVND (reference sequence). The CDR3 has 12 amino acids. The CDR3 nucleotides are TGTGCCAGTAAACCGACAGGTGGTGAGCAGTTCTTC. Amino acids: CASKPTGGEQFF.

The chain uses TRBV18 and TRBJ2-3, with 9 bases matching TRBD1. V dropped 1 base and J dropped 4; count of bases not matched to a gene: 6. This CDR3 region has 16 residues. Looked up from germline, CDR1 is KGHSH and CDR2 is LQKENI. The CDR3: CASSPRTGDNSDTQYF. In nucleotides, the CDR3 is TGTGCCAGCTCACCACGGACAGGGGATAATTCAGATACGCAGTATTTT.

The V gene is TRBV7-6, the J gene TRBJ2-5, with D possibly being TRBD1 or TRBD2 (6 bases each). The CDR3 is made up of 16 amino acids. Germline V gene data show CDR1 as SGHVS and CDR2 as FNYEAQ. Trimming took off 3 bases at V and 0 bases at J, with 14 bases between the two ends. Written as DNA, the CDR3 is TGTGCCAGCAGCTTGAGGGGGGACAACAACCAAGAGACCCAGTACTTC. This sequence encodes CASSLRGDNNQETQYF.

This clonotype was counted between two and nine times. The chain combines TRBV7-3 with TRBJ2-5, with TRBD2 identical over 7 bases. V was clipped by 2 bases and J by 4 bases; unmatched bases: 1. CDR1 is SGHTA, CDR2 FQGTGA, per germline. CDR3 size: 13 residues. DNA of the CDR3: TGTGCCAGCAGCTTAGGCGGGGGAGAGACCCAGTACTTC. It yields the protein CASSLGGGETQYF.

The chain is built from TRBV6-2 or TRBV6-3 and TRBJ1-1; D gene uncertain. Trimming shortened V by 4 bases and J by 1 base, and 10 bases separated the two germline ends. The CDR3 is made up of 14 amino acids. CDR1 is MNHEY, CDR2 SVGEGT, per germline. The CDR3 DNA follows: TGTGCCAGCAGTTTTTATACCTCGAACACTGAAGCTTTCTTT. Translated, it gives CASSFYTSNTEAFF.

The CDR3 is CASSLGGVSPLHF. In DNA, the CDR3 is TGTGCCAGCAGTTTAGGTGGGGTTTCGCCCCTCCACTTT. V usage is TRBV12-3 or TRBV12-4 and J usage is TRBJ1-6, with no clear D. The CDR3 has 13 amino acids. V was shortened by 1 base and J by 13 bases, with 11 bases between the two germline ends.

The genes are TRBV7-6 and TRBJ1-2, with 11 bases aligning to TRBD1. The germline V gene has CDR1 SGHVS and CDR2 FNYEAQ. CDR3 length equals 16 residues. The J segment lost 0 bases and the V segment lost 5 bases, leaving 5 bases of the junction unmatched. For the CDR3, the DNA is TGTGCCAGCAGCCGGGACAGGGGGATGGCTAACTATGGCTACACCTTC. Amino acid sequence: CASSRDRGMANYGYTF.

V gene TRBV12-3 or TRBV12-4 combines with J gene TRBJ2-5; possibly TRBD1 for D (6 bases). V was shortened by 5 bases and J by 2 bases, with 18 bases between the two germline ends. The CDR3 is 16 residues long. The CDR3 loop is CASSPHTGLLQETQYF. CDR3 nucleotides: TGTGCCAGCAGTCCCCACACAGGGCTATTGCAAGAGACCCAGTACTTC.

The chain carries TRBV7-2 and TRBJ2-5; either TRBD1 or TRBD2 may fit D (5 bases each). This CDR3 has 13 amino acids. From germline, CDR1 is SGHTA and CDR2 FQGNSA. V was pared by 5 bases and J by 2 bases, with 9 bases between. The CDR3 DNA sequence: TGTGCCAGCAGCCGGGACGGGCAAGAGACCCAGTACTTC. Translating gives CASSRDGQETQYF.

The chain employs TRBV27 and TRBJ2-1, with D possibly matching TRBD1 (5 bases). Germline CDR1 is MNHEY and CDR2 is SMNVEV (reference sequence). CDR3 length: 14 amino acids. The germline V and J ends were trimmed by 6 bases and 3 bases, with 12 bases remaining between them. The CDR3 loop is CASSPGASYNEQFF. The CDR3, as DNA: TGTGCCAGCAGCCCTGGGGCCAGCTACAATGAGCAGTTCTTC.

This chain uses TRBV12-3 or TRBV12-4 with TRBJ2-2, with a weak D call TRBD1 (5 bases). V was pared by 6 bases and J by 3 bases, with 14 bases between. The CDR3 extends over 15 amino acids. The CDR3 reads CASRTPGPYTGELFF. The CDR3 DNA is TGTGCCAGCAGAACACCAGGGCCCTACACCGGGGAGCTGTTTTTT.

The chain links TRBV4-3 to TRBJ2-3, with D tentatively TRBD2 (7 bases). This CDR3 is 15 amino acids long. V was clipped by 5 bases and J by 6 bases, with 18 bases between them. Per germline, CDR1 LGHNA and CDR2 YSLEER. The CDR3 sequence is CASSSGRGPPDTQYF. The CDR3 DNA reads as TGCGCCAGCAGCTCTGGGCGGGGGCCTCCGGATACGCAGTATTTT.

This clonotype was seen a single time. The chain carries TRBV7-9 and TRBJ2-3; 9 nucleotides align to TRBD1. Germline CDR1 reads SEHNR; CDR2 reads FQNEAQ (reference sequence). Germline trimming cut 5 bases from V and 3 bases from J; bases unmatched to any gene: 6. The CDR3 extends over 15 amino acids. The CDR3 nucleotides read TGTGCCAGCAGCGTAATACAGGGGGCAACAGATACGCAGTATTTT. Amino acid sequence: CASSVIQGATDTQYF.

The V and J genes are TRBV7-9 and TRBJ1-1; tentative D call: TRBD1 (5 bases). Germline V gene sequence: CDR1 SEHNR, CDR2 FQNEAQ (reference sequence). V was shortened by 10 bases and J by 6 bases, with 18 bases between the two germline ends. The CDR3 is made up of 13 amino acids. The CDR3, as DNA: TGTGCCACCACCGCTAGGGGTTCAGCTGAAGCTTTCTTT. It translates to CATTARGSAEAFF.